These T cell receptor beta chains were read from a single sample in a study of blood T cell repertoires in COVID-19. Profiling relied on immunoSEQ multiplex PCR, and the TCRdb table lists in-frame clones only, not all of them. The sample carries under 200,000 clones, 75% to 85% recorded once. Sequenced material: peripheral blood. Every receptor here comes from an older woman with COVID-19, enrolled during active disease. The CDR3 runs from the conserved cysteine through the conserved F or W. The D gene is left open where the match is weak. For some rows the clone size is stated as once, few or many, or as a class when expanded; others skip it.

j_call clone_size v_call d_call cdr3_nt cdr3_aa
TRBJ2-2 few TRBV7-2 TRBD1 TGTGCCAGCAGCTTATCGGGGACAGCCGGGGAGCTGTTTTTT CASSLSGTAGELFF
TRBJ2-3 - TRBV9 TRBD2 TGTGCCAGCAGCGTAGGGACTAGCGGATACACAGATACGCAGTATTTT CASSVGTSGYTDTQYF
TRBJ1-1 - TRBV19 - TGTGCCAGTAGTATGAGGGGCAGGGGTGGCACTGAAGCTTTCTTT CASSMRGRGGTEAFF
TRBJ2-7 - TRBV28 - TGTGCCAGCAGTCCGGGGGGACAGGTAACCTCTTACGAGCAGTACTTC CASSPGGQVTSYEQYF
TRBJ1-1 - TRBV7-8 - TGTGCCAGCACCCAGGGAAGGAACACTGAAGCTTTCTTT CASTQGRNTEAFF
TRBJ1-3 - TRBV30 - TGTGCCTGGAGTACGTCGCGTGGAAACACCATATATTTT CAWSTSRGNTIYF
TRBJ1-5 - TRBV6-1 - TGTGCCAGCAGTGAAAGGCGGGGGTTTAGCAATCAGCCCCAGCATTTT CASSERRGFSNQPQHF
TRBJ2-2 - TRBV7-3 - TGTGCCAGCAGCCCACTTCCGATCGCGAACACCGGGGAGCTGTTTTTT CASSPLPIANTGELFF
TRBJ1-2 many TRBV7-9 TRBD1 TGTGCCAGCAGCCCAGGACAGGGGAGTCCCACCTTC CASSPGQGSPTF
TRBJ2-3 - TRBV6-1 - TGTGCCAGCAGTGGAGCCTTCAGGGGTCACCTGACAGATACGCAGTATTTT CASSGAFRGHLTDTQYF
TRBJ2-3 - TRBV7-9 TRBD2 TGTGCCAGCAGCGTGGGACTAGCTAGAGATACGCAGTATTTT CASSVGLARDTQYF
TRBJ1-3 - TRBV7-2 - TGTGCCAGCAGCTTAGGAGGACAGAGCTCTGGAAACACCATATATTTT CASSLGGQSSGNTIYF
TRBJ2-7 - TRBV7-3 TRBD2 TGTGCCAGCAGCGCAGGAGGGGAGGGGACCTACGAGCAGTACTTC CASSAGGEGTYEQYF
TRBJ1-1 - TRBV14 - TGTGCCAGCAGCCAAGCGCGGAACACTGAAGCTTTCTTT CASSQARNTEAFF
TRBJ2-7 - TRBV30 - TGTGCCGGAAACACAGGGACGGCGACCTACGAGCAGTACTTC CAGNTGTATYEQYF
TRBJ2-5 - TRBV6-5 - TGTGCCAGCAGTCGAAGCAGGGGACAAGAGACCCAGTACTTC CASSRSRGQETQYF
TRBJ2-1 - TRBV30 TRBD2 TGTGCCTGGACCGGACTAGCGGCCTATTATGAGCAGTTCTTC CAWTGLAAYYEQFF
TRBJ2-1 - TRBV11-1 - TGTGCCAGCCGCCTGGGACTTCGGAATGAGCAGTTCTTC CASRLGLRNEQFF
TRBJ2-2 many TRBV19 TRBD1 TGTGCCAGTAGTCCTGGACAGGACTTCACCGGGGAGCTGTTTTTT CASSPGQDFTGELFF
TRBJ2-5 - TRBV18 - TGTGCCAGCTCACCGGTTAGTCCCTTTGAGACCCAGTACTTC CASSPVSPFETQYF
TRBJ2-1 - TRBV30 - TGTGCCTGGAGCCGGAGACGGGTGGGGGGTGAGCAGTTCTTC CAWSRRRVGGEQFF
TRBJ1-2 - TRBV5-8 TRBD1 TGTGCCAGCAGCTTGGACCAACAGGGGGCATATGGCTACACCTTC CASSLDQQGAYGYTF
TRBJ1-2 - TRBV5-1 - TGCGCCAGCAGCCAGGAAGGGGGACGCTCCGACTATGGCTACACCTTC CASSQEGGRSDYGYTF
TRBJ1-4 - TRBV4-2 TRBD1 TGTGCCAGCAGCCAAGATGAAGGGACAGGGGGTGAAAAACTGTTTTTT CASSQDEGTGGEKLFF
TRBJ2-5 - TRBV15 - TGTGCCACCAGCAGAGATGTACAAGAGACCCAGTACTTC CATSRDVQETQYF
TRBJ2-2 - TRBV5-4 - TGTGCCAGCAGCTCGACAGAGAACACCGGGGAGCTGTTTTTT CASSSTENTGELFF
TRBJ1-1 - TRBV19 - TGTGCCAGTAGTTTAAAGATAGACACTGAAGCTTTCTTT CASSLKIDTEAFF
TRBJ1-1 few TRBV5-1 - TGCGCCAGCAGCTTTTGGCCGGGAGGGAACACTGAAGCTTTCTTT CASSFWPGGNTEAFF
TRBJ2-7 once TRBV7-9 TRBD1 TGTGCCAGCAGCACTTCGGGACAGAGCTACGAGCAGTACTTC CASSTSGQSYEQYF
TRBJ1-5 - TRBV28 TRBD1 TGTGCCAGCAGTTTATCAGGGGGCGACCAGCCCCAGCATTTT CASSLSGGDQPQHF
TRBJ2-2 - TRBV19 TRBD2 TGTGCCAGTAAGGAGCTCGGGGGGTCGAACACCGGGGAGCTGTTTTTT CASKELGGSNTGELFF
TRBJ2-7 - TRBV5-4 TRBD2 TGTGCCAGCAGCTTGGATAGCGGGGAAATCTACGAGCAGTACTTC CASSLDSGEIYEQYF
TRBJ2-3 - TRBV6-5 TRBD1 TGTGCCAGCAGTCCCCAAGACAGGGCCACAGATACGCAGTATTTT CASSPQDRATDTQYF
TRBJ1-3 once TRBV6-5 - TGTGCCAGCAGTTTAGGACAGACTGGAAACACCATATATTTT CASSLGQTGNTIYF
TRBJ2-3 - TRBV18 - TGTGCCAGCTCACCGATCTCTAGCGCTCCGACAGATACGCAGTATTTT CASSPISSAPTDTQYF
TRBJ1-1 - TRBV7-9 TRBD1 TGTGCCAGCAGCTTAAGCCCGGGACAGCAGGAAGCTTTCTTT CASSLSPGQQEAFF
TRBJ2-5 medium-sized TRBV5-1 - TGCGCCAGCAGCTTGGGCCCACAGGAAGGTGAGACCCAGTACTTC CASSLGPQEGETQYF
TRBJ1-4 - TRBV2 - TGTGCCAGCACTCCCGGGTATGAAAAACTGTTTTTT CASTPGYEKLFF
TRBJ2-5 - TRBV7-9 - TGTGCCAGCAGCTTAGGAGGTTGGGAGACCCAGTACTTC CASSLGGWETQYF
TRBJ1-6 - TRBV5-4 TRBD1 TGTGCCAGCAGCCCGACCGGGACAGCCACAGAGCCCCTCCACTTT CASSPTGTATEPLHF
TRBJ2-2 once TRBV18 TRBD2 TGTGCCAGCTCACCACTGGCTAGCGGGAGACCCGGGGAGCTGTTTTTT CASSPLASGRPGELFF
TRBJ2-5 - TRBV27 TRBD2 TGTGCCAGCAGTTTACGGGGGGTACAAGAGACCCAGTACTTC CASSLRGVQETQYF
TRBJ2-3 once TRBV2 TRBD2 TGTGCCAGCAGTGAACTAGCGGTCACAGATACGCAGTATTTT CASSELAVTDTQYF
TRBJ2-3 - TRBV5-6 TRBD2 TGTGCCAGCAGCTTGTCCAAGCCTAGCGGGGAGGATACGCAGTATTTT CASSLSKPSGEDTQYF